A single sample gave rise to the 22 T cell receptor beta chains below, sequenced in a study of beta chain features in type 1 diabetes. General study findings and limits: Type 1 diabetes patients showed a moderate but significant shortening of TCRB CDR3s in all four CD4+ subsets.

These receptors have no known antigen. The authors reverse transcribed all of the isolated RNA, so sequencing captured expressed TCRB transcripts. Profiling relied on immunoSEQ multiplex PCR, and the TCRdb table lists in-frame clones only, not all of them. Of hundreds of thousands of clones listed, roughly 13% are singletons. Sequencing was carried out using naive CD4+ T cells from blood. Source of these receptors: a man aged 30 to 39 with type 1 diabetes.

In its sample, this clone was seen a few times. The CDR3 spells CASSQVQAETQYF. In DNA, the CDR3 is TGTGCCAGCAGCCAAGTCCAAGCGGAGACCCAGTACTTC. The rearrangement links TRBV14 to TRBJ2-5; D not resolved. CDR3 length equals 13 residues. Trimming took 1 base from V and 5 from J, leaving 8 bases between them. Looked up from germline, CDR1 is SGHDN and CDR2 is FVKESK.

In this sample, this clone turned up a few times. The chain links TRBV7-3 to TRBJ2-5, with D perhaps TRBD2 (5 bases). Trimming removed 4 bases at V and 5 bases at J, with 23 bases between. CDR1 is SGHTA, CDR2 FQGTGA, per germline. This CDR3 has 17 amino acids. The CDR3 bases are TGTGCCAGCAGCTCAATGATGATGAGCGCGGGCCTGGAGACCCAGTACTTC. Its protein is CASSSMMMSAGLETQYF.

The sample holds a few counts of this clone. This chain uses TRBV5-1 with TRBJ2-1; D is possibly TRBD1 (5 bases). The CDR3 is made up of 13 amino acids. The germline gives CDR1 SGHRS, CDR2 YFSETQ. V lost 5 bases and J lost 6, with 12 bases in between. The chain's CDR3 is CASSQGMGNEQFF. CDR3 nucleotide sequence: TGCGCCAGCAGTCAGGGCATGGGCAATGAGCAGTTCTTC.

The chain combines TRBV5-1 with TRBJ2-7, with D unresolved. Trimming took 1 base from V and 5 from J, leaving 7 bases between them. The CDR3 is 12 residues long. From germline, CDR1 is SGHRS and CDR2 YFSETQ. CDR3 loop: CASSLNGDEQYF. DNA for the CDR3: TGCGCCAGCAGCTTGAATGGAGACGAGCAGTACTTC. The full variable domain, rest sourced from reference TRBV5-1 and TRBJ2-7, is KAGVTQTPRYLIKTRGQQVTLSCSPISGHRSVSWYQQTPGQGLQFLFEYFSETQRNKGNFPGRFSGRQFSNSRSEMNVSTLELGDSALYLCASSLNGDEQYFGPGTRLTVT.

The sample holds a few counts of this clone. The V gene is TRBV13, the J gene TRBJ2-3, with 8 bases that match TRBD1. Germline-derived CDR1 and CDR2 are PRHDT and FYEKMQ (reference sequence). The CDR3 has 15 residues. The V segment lost 1 base and the J segment 4 bases; nucleotides outside the gene matches: 4. The CDR3 here is CASSLVRTGPDTQYF. The CDR3 region has the DNA TGTGCCAGCAGCTTAGTCCGGACAGGGCCAGATACGCAGTATTTT.

This clone has more than one count but fewer than ten. This chain joins TRBV7-2 and TRBJ2-1; perhaps TRBD2 as D (6 bases). Germline lookup yields CDR1 SGHTA and CDR2 FQGNSA. V was cut by 4 bases and J by 8 bases, with 24 bases left in between. The CDR3 consists of 17 residues. CDR3 residues: CASSSSQRGIWNYEQFF. DNA for the CDR3: TGTGCCAGCAGCTCTTCTCAACGCGGGATTTGGAACTATGAGCAGTTCTTC.

V is TRBV19 and J is TRBJ1-1; no clear D. This CDR3 region has 13 residues. The germline V gene encodes CDR1 LNHDA and CDR2 SQIVND (reference sequence). Trimming shortened V by 6 bases and J by 3 bases, and 11 bases separated the two germline ends. The CDR3 sequence is CASRLREYTEAFF. The CDR3 nucleotides read TGTGCCAGTAGACTACGGGAGTACACTGAAGCTTTCTTT.

The rearrangement joins TRBV2 to TRBJ1-1; no firm D call. Trimming shortened V by 5 bases and J by 0 bases, and 7 bases separated the two germline ends. This CDR3 has 13 residues. Germline CDR1 and CDR2: SNHLY and FYNNEI. The CDR3 is CASSTGMNTEAFF. The DNA for the CDR3 is TGTGCCAGCAGTACCGGTATGAACACTGAAGCTTTCTTT.

The chain joins TRBV5-6 to TRBJ2-5, with D possibly TRBD2 on 5 matching bases. The germline V and J ends were trimmed by 5 bases and 1 base, with 15 bases remaining between them. The CDR3 is made up of 15 amino acids. The germline gives CDR1 SGHDT, CDR2 YYEEEE. The CDR3 protein is CASSSYSGRQETQYF. CDR3 DNA: TGTGCCAGCAGTAGTTACAGCGGACGCCAAGAGACCCAGTACTTC.

The rearrangement uses TRBV7-9 and TRBJ2-6, with D maybe TRBD1 (7 bases). There are 16 residues in the CDR3. In germline, CDR1 is SEHNR, CDR2 FQNEAQ (reference sequence). V lost 5 bases and J 3 bases, leaving 14 bases between the germline ends. The CDR3 bases are TGTGCCAGCAGCGTCAACAGGGGACTTGGGGCCAACGTCCTGACTTTC. This sequence encodes CASSVNRGLGANVLTF.

There are a few counts of this clone. J is TRBJ2-5 and V is TRBV4-2; 9 bases are a match to TRBD2. J was trimmed by 2 bases and V by 0 bases; bases with no gene match: 7. CDR3 size: 17 residues. The germline V gene has CDR1 LGHNA and CDR2 YNFKEQ. The CDR3 sequence is CASSQDGPSGNQETQYF. The CDR3 coding sequence is TGTGCCAGCAGCCAAGATGGTCCTAGCGGGAATCAAGAGACCCAGTACTTC.

The chain combines TRBV28 with TRBJ2-7; 11 positions agree with TRBD2. Germline V gene lookup returns CDR1 MDHEN and CDR2 SYDVKM. Trimming at V came to 6 bases and at J to 3 bases, leaving 7 bases not matched to a gene. CDR3 length: 15 amino acids. Here the CDR3 reads CASRGGTSGNYEQYF. Written as DNA, the CDR3 is TGTGCCAGCAGGGGAGGGACTAGCGGAAACTACGAGCAGTACTTC.

This clone was seen only a few times. The rearrangement joins TRBV19 to TRBJ2-7; D remains ambiguous. From germline, CDR1 is LNHDA and CDR2 SQIVND (reference sequence). The V gene lost 5 bases and the J gene lost 5 bases, with 19 bases spanning the gap. The CDR3 spans 15 residues. CDR3 sequence (DNA): TGTGCCAGTAGTTCTTCCTTAACGCCTGGCCACGAGCAGTACTTC. It yields the protein CASSSSLTPGHEQYF.

This clone has more than one count but fewer than ten. The chain joins TRBV25-1 to TRBJ2-7; no firm D call. The CDR3 runs to 9 residues. The V and J ends lost 10 bases and 5 bases respectively, with 6 bases between them. The germline gives CDR1 MGHDK, CDR2 SYGVNS. CDR3 sequence: CANFHEQYF. DNA for the CDR3: TGTGCCAACTTCCACGAGCAGTACTTC.

This clone showed up just a few times. The chain combines TRBV18 with TRBJ1-5; 10 bases align to TRBD1. Germline V lookup: CDR1 KGHSH, CDR2 LQKENI. This CDR3 contains 15 residues. J was trimmed by 4 bases and V by 3 bases; bases with no gene match: 3. The CDR3 region has the DNA TGTGCCAGCTCACCCAGGACAGGGGGGAATCAGCCCCAGCATTTT. It specifies CASSPRTGGNQPQHF. The full variable domain, rest sourced from reference TRBV18 and TRBJ1-5, is NAGVMQNPRHLVRRRGQEARLRCSPMKGHSHVYWYRQLPEEGLKFMVYLQKENIIDESGMPKERFSAEFPKEGPSILRIQQVVRGDSAAYFCASSPRTGGNQPQHFGDGTRLSIL.

The rearrangement joins TRBV5-1 to TRBJ2-7, with 12 bases that match TRBD2. V was clipped by 4 bases and J by 6 bases; unmatched bases: 11. This CDR3 spans 16 amino acids. Germline CDR1 is SGHRS and CDR2 is YFSETQ. CDR3 loop: CASSPPDSSGGAEQYF. As DNA, the CDR3 is TGCGCCAGCAGCCCTCCGGACTCTAGCGGGGGGGCCGAGCAGTACTTC. Combining the CDR3 with reference TRBV5-1 and TRBJ2-7 gives the whole variable domain KAGVTQTPRYLIKTRGQQVTLSCSPISGHRSVSWYQQTPGQGLQFLFEYFSETQRNKGNFPGRFSGRQFSNSRSEMNVSTLELGDSALYLCASSPPDSSGGAEQYFGPGTRLTVT.

V and J are TRBV2 and TRBJ2-3; 8 nucleotides match TRBD2. There are 15 residues in the CDR3. In germline, CDR1 is SNHLY, CDR2 FYNNEI. V lost 9 bases to trimming and J lost 1 base; unmatched junction nucleotides: 9. The CDR3 region has the DNA TGTGCCAGACAGCGGGAGAACGTTGGCACAGATACGCAGTATTTT. This gives the protein CARQRENVGTDTQYF. Supplemented by reference TRBV2 and TRBJ2-3, the full variable domain reads EPEVTQTPSHQVTQMGQEVILRCVPISNHLYFYWYRQILGQKVEFLVSFYNNEISEKSEIFDDQFSVERPDGSNFTLKIRSTKLEDSAMYFCARQRENVGTDTQYFGPGTRLTVL.

The rearrangement links TRBV2 to TRBJ1-1, with a possible D match to TRBD1 (5 bases). Trimming shortened V by 5 bases and J by 7 bases, and 14 bases separated the two germline ends. The CDR3 has 13 amino acids. The germline V gene has CDR1 SNHLY and CDR2 FYNNEI. In DNA form, the CDR3 reads TGTGCCAGCAGTTCGGATCAGGGATTTGAAGCTTTCTTT. This translates into CASSSDQGFEAFF.

CDR3 protein: CSVGRTSGIAHEQYF. DNA of the CDR3: TGCAGCGTTGGAAGGACTAGCGGGATTGCCCACGAGCAGTACTTC. V is TRBV29-1 and J is TRBJ2-7, with 12 bases that match TRBD2. This CDR3 comprises 15 residues. From germline, CDR1 is SQVTM and CDR2 ANQGSEA. J lost 5 bases, V lost 4 bases, and 9 bases had no gene match.

This clone appeared a few times. Other DNA sequences in this specimen translate into the identical CDR3. The chain employs TRBV6-5 and TRBJ1-5; the match to TRBD1 covers 8 bases. This CDR3 spans 15 amino acids. Germline-derived CDR1 and CDR2 are MNHEY and SVGAGI. Trimming took 4 bases from V and 1 from J; bases not matched to a gene: 3. The CDR3 spells CASSFGTGSNQPQHF. As DNA, the CDR3 is TGTGCCAGCAGTTTTGGGACAGGAAGCAATCAGCCCCAGCATTTT.

This clone has just a few counts. V is TRBV5-4 and J is TRBJ1-4, with 7 bases matching TRBD1. CDR3 length: 15 amino acids. Germline values: CDR1 SGHNT, CDR2 YYREEE (reference sequence). The junction had 8 bases not matched to a gene; V was cut back by 5 bases and J by 4 bases. In DNA form, the CDR3 reads TGTGCCAGCAGTCAAGGGGGCAATGGTAATGAAAAACTGTTTTTT. This encodes CASSQGGNGNEKLFF.

This clone has a handful of counts. V is TRBV9 and J is TRBJ2-5, with TRBD2 identical over 7 bases. The CDR3 consists of 14 residues. Germline loops: CDR1 SGDLS, CDR2 YYNGEE. The trim removed 0 bases at V and 5 bases at J, leaving 4 bases unmatched. The CDR3 bases are TGTGCCAGCAGCGTAGATAGCGGGCTGGAGACCCAGTACTTC. It codes for CASSVDSGLETQYF.